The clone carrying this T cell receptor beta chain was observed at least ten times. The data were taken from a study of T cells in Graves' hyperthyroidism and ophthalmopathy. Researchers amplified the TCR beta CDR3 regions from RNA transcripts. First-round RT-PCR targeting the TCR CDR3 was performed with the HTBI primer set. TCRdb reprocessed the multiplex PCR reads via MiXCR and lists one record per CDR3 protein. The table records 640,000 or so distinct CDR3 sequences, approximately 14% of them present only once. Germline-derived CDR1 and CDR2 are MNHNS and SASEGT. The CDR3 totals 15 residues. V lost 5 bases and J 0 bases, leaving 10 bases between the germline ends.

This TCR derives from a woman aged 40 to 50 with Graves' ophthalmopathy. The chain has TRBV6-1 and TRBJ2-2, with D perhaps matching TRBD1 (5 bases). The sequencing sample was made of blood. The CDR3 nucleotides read TGTGCCAGCAGTACAGGTGCCGCGAACACCGGGGAGCTGTTTTTT. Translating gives CASSTGAANTGELFF.